This T cell receptor beta chain was profiled in a study of cytomegalovirus exposure and HLA in healthy donors. Findings and caveats of the study: The authors assumed roughly uniform sequencing depth across donors for presence/absence analyses. About 180 TCR beta chains were listed as cytomegalovirus-associated. High specificity and sensitivity for cytomegalovirus status were reported for the classifier.

As to this clone: Its cognate antigen is unknown. One junction end disagrees with the germline gene, perhaps due to a read error.

The PCR had 60 Vbeta and 13 Jbeta primers. In the source study's methods: Later, 65 million to 85 million unique TCR beta chains were counted in an analysis, and approximately 10 million of them were shared. Sequencing was performed with immunoSEQ multiplex PCR; in TCRdb, only in-frame clones are kept and a portion is missing. For V, J and clone size, that table is used; D and trimming come from the DNA. The sample has some 170,000 clones; 75% to 80% are singletons. The CDR3 is made up of 13 amino acids. Germline V CDR1 and CDR2: MDHEN, SYDVKM. Specimen: PBMCs. The genes are TRBV28 and TRBJ1-1; D unresolved. The TCR was taken from a man aged 40-55 years in good health and CMV-seropositive. CDR3 protein: CASSSPPGTEAFF. The CDR3 DNA reads TGTGCCAGTAGTTCCCCCCCGGGCACTGAAGCTTTCTTT.